This TCR beta chain is drawn from a study of blood T cell repertoires in COVID-19. Study-wide background: COVID-19 samples from acute and convalescent phases originated in the United States, Italy and Spain. T cells, B-cell-depleted T cells, or PBMCs provided the cDNA or gDNA that served as material.

Original analysis: Cell counts per sample came from amplifying reference gene primers. Sequencing used immunoSEQ multiplex PCR; TCRdb keeps in-frame clones, though not all of them. From that table come the V and J calls and clone size; the DNA was used to work out D and trimming. Seen here are approximately 170,000 clones, about 88% observed once, and the top ten hold about a sixth. This CDR3 has 13 amino acids. Trimming took 6 bases from V and 2 from J, leaving 10 bases between them. Looked up from germline, CDR1 is WNHNN and CDR2 is SYGVQD (reference sequence). Input material: peripheral blood. The rearrangement links TRBV10-1 to TRBJ1-1; D unresolved. This clonotype originated in a man in his 60s with active or convalescent COVID-19. The CDR3 loop is CASRSQTNTEAFF. The CDR3 region has the DNA TGCGCCAGCAGGTCCCAGACTAACACTGAAGCTTTCTTT.